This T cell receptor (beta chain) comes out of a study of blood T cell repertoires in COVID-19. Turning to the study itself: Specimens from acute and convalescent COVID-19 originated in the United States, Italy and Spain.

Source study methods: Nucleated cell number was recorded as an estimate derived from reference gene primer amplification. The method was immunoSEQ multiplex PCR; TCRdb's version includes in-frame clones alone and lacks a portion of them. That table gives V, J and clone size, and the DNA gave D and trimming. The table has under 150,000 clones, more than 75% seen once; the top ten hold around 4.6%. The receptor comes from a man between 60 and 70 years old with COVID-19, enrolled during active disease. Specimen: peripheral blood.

CDR3 amino acids: CASSLVGGASGNTIYF. The DNA of the CDR3 is TGTGCCAGCAGCTTGGTTGGGGGCGCATCTGGAAACACCATATATTTT. The rearrangement links TRBV5-6 to TRBJ1-3, with D possibly being TRBD1 (6 bases). V gave up 0 bases and J gave up 1 base, with 11 bases separating them. The CDR3 runs 16 residues. Germline V gene sequence: CDR1 SGHDT, CDR2 YYEEEE. Supplemented by reference TRBV5-6 and TRBJ1-3, the full variable domain reads DAGVTQSPTHLIKTRGQQVTLRCSPKSGHDTVSWYQQALGQGPQFIFQYYEEEERQRGNFPDRFSGHQFPNYSSELNVNALLLGDSALYLCASSLVGGASGNTIYFGEGSWLTVV.